One and the same sample provided the 20 T cell receptor beta chains below, sequenced in a study of blood T cells in healthy people across ages (dated by TCRdb to between 2014 and 2017). Libraries were built with 5' RACE. The sample was run on an Illumina HiSeq 2500. The second PCR ran for about 6 to 11 cycles and used a J-beta primer mix along with a sample-barcoded 5' primer. TCRdb reanalyzed the raw reads on its own, using fastp at Q25 for trimming and MiXCR for clone calling, and kept in-frame beta chains. Here each entry gathers all rows of one CDR3 protein and keeps the most common genes and DNA. This sample lists some 690,000 distinct CDR3 sequences; 20% to 25% were detected once. The top ten constitute about 20% of the sample. Sequencing was done on a sample of blood. The receptor source for this set is a man in his 70s in good health.

In its sample, this clonotype was seen once. The chain carries TRBV11-2 and TRBJ2-1, with a tentative D call TRBD1 (6 bases). This CDR3 comprises 11 residues. CDR1 and CDR2 (germline): SGHAT, FQNNGV. V shed 6 bases and J shed 13 bases, with 13 bases lying between them. CDR3 in amino acids: CASSIRRGQFF. The CDR3, as DNA: TGTGCCAGCAGTATCCGCAGGGGTCAGTTCTTC.

This clonotype was counted only a few times. J is TRBJ2-5 and V is TRBV3-1; 7 bases agree with TRBD2. The J call is in doubt because the DNA end fits TRBJ2-1 better. CDR3 size: 14 residues. The germline V gene has CDR1 LGHDT and CDR2 YNNKEL (reference sequence). CDR3: CASCLAANYNEQFF. The CDR3 DNA reads TGTGCCAGCTGTCTAGCGGCGAATTACAATGAGCAGTTCTTC.

The sample holds a few counts of this clonotype. The chain carries TRBV5-1 and TRBJ1-2, with TRBD1 as a possible D gene (5 bases). V lost 4 bases to trimming and J lost 6 bases, with 10 bases between them. CDR1 and CDR2 from the germline V gene are SGHRS and YFSETQ. The CDR3 consists of 12 residues. CDR3 protein: CASSPPGNGYTF. The CDR3 DNA reads as TGCGCCAGCAGCCCTCCAGGGAATGGCTACACCTTC.

This clonotype has just a few counts. The gene calls are TRBV25-1 and TRBJ2-7; D possibly uses TRBD1 or TRBD2 (5 bases each). Near its end, the DNA agrees better with TRBJ2-5, so the J call may be wrong. The V gene's germline CDR1 is MGHDK and CDR2 SYGVNS. The CDR3 contains 15 residues. Here the CDR3 reads CASSEWDPGRETQYF. As DNA, the CDR3 is TGTGCCAGCAGTGAATGGGACCCGGGACGCGAGACCCAGTACTTC.

V and J are TRBV5-1 and TRBJ2-1; TRBD2 matches at 10 bases. The CDR3 loop spans 17 amino acids. The germline V gene encodes CDR1 SGHRS and CDR2 YFSETQ. V shed 7 bases and J 5 bases; nucleotides not matched to a gene: 15. In DNA form, the CDR3 reads TGCGCCAGCCAAGGCGTTACCGGGACTAGCGCCAACAATGAGCAGTTCTTC. This codes for CASQGVTGTSANNEQFF.

This clonotype was seen a few times. The CDR3 loop is CASSVDLGPYGYTF. The CDR3 DNA reads as TGTGCCAGCAGCGTAGATTTGGGTCCCTATGGCTACACCTTC. The chain uses TRBV9 and TRBJ1-2; unclear D gene. CDR3 size: 14 residues. V lost 0 bases to trimming and J lost 4 bases, with 10 bases between them. Germline values: CDR1 SGDLS, CDR2 YYNGEE.

This clonotype came up a few times. V usage is TRBV12-3 or TRBV12-4 and J usage is TRBJ1-2, with 8 bases fitting TRBD1. Trimming took 2 bases from V and 7 from J; bases not matched to a gene: 6. The CDR3 loop spans 14 amino acids. CDR3 loop: CASSLLDRVGGYTF. The CDR3, as DNA: TGTGCCAGCAGTTTACTGGACAGGGTGGGTGGCTACACCTTC.

This clonotype was seen more than once but under ten times. The J gene is TRBJ2-3, the V gene TRBV5-1; TRBD1 matches 10 bases. Germline CDR1 and CDR2: SGHRS and YFSETQ. V gave up 0 bases and J gave up 6 bases; unmatched junction bases: 10. The CDR3 totals 17 residues. CDR3 DNA sequence: TGCGCCAGCAGCTTGGGGGGGACAGGGGCTCCGGTGGATACGCAGTATTTT. Amino acid sequence: CASSLGGTGAPVDTQYF.

As to this clonotype: Sequence at one end of the junction differs from germline and may be a read error. This rearrangement joins TRBV28 to TRBJ1-1, with D perhaps TRBD1 (5 bases). The CDR3 sequence is 13 residues long. Germline V gene data show CDR1 as MDHEN and CDR2 as SYDVKM. The CDR3 coding sequence is TGTGCCAGCACCTCAGCAGGGAAGGCTGAAGCCTTCTTT. This encodes CASTSAGKAEAFF.

The chain is built from TRBV12-3 or TRBV12-4 and TRBJ2-3; possibly TRBD1 or TRBD2 for D (5 bases each). V was clipped by 2 bases and J by 4 bases, with 13 bases between them. The CDR3 sequence is 15 residues long. The CDR3, as DNA: TGTGCCAGCAGTTTATTTGGGGGTAGCGCAGATACGCAGTATTTT. Protein: CASSLFGGSADTQYF.

The chain recombines TRBV24-1 with TRBJ2-5; 7 nucleotides match TRBD2. The length of the CDR3 is 15 residues. Looked up from germline, CDR1 is KGHDR and CDR2 is SFDVKD. After removal of 2 bases from V and 5 bases from J, the junction contained 7 bases not matched to a gene. The CDR3 DNA reads as TGTGCCACCAGTGATTCATCCGCCGGGAGGGAGACCCAGTACTTC. It translates to CATSDSSAGRETQYF.

This sequence joins TRBV12-3 or TRBV12-4 and TRBJ2-4; 10 bases line up with TRBD2. The CDR3 consists of 16 residues. The V and J ends lost 2 bases and 6 bases, in that order; junction bases with no gene match: 7. CDR3 coding DNA: TGTGCCAGCAGTTTAACTAGCGGGACCTCCGGAAACATTCAGTACTTC. This encodes CASSLTSGTSGNIQYF.

The rearrangement uses TRBV7-6 and TRBJ1-2; possibly TRBD1 for D (5 bases). The CDR3 loop spans 15 amino acids. Between the trimmed V and J ends, which lost 4 bases and 0 bases, there was a span of 12 bases. Per germline, CDR1 SGHVS and CDR2 FNYEAQ. Here the CDR3 reads CASSSEGSANYGYTF. The CDR3, as DNA: TGTGCCAGCAGCTCGGAGGGGTCCGCTAACTATGGCTACACCTTC.

This clonotype occurred a few times. This chain joins TRBV29-1 and TRBJ2-1; D remains ambiguous. In germline, CDR1 is SQVTM, CDR2 ANQGSEA. This CDR3 has 14 residues. V was shortened by 6 bases and J by 1 base, with 13 bases between the two germline ends. The CDR3: CSVQELSSYNEQFF. CDR3 bases: TGCAGCGTCCAGGAACTCAGTTCCTACAATGAGCAGTTCTTC.

The chain joins TRBV3-1 to TRBJ1-5, with TRBD1 as a possible D gene (5 bases). The germline CDR1 and CDR2 sequences are LGHDT and YNNKEL (reference sequence). The ends were cut back, 3 bases at V and 3 bases at J, with 9 bases in the middle. CDR3 length equals 14 residues. Here the CDR3 DNA reads TGTGCCAGCAGCCACGGGACGACCAATCAGCCCCAGCATTTT. Amino acid sequence: CASSHGTTNQPQHF.

V gene TRBV9 combines with J gene TRBJ2-2; no reliable D call. Trimming removed 4 bases at V and 6 bases at J, with 10 bases between. This CDR3 contains 13 residues. Germline V lookup: CDR1 SGDLS, CDR2 YYNGEE. The chain's CDR3 is CASSPGWSGELFF. DNA of the CDR3: TGTGCCAGCAGCCCCGGGTGGTCCGGGGAGCTGTTTTTT.

The rearrangement uses TRBV25-1 and TRBJ1-5; the D is unclear. Germline CDR1 is MGHDK and CDR2 is SYGVNS. This CDR3 is built from 15 residues. Deletions cut 1 base from V and 3 bases from J, with 10 bases between. As DNA, the CDR3 is TGTGCCAGCAGTGAATCCGACGGGTACAATCAGCCCCAGCATTTT. Translating it yields CASSESDGYNQPQHF. Variable domain in full (rest from reference TRBV25-1 and TRBJ1-5): EADIYQTPRYLVIGTGKKITLECSQTMGHDKMYWYQQDPGMELHLIHYSYGVNSTEKGDLSSESTVSRIRTEHFPLTLESARPSHTSQYLCASSESDGYNQPQHFGDGTRLSIL.

V and J are TRBV4-1 and TRBJ1-2, with a possible D match to TRBD1 (5 bases). This CDR3 region has 13 residues. The ends were cut back, 4 bases at V and 8 bases at J, with 14 bases in the middle. Germline assignment: CDR1 MGHRA and CDR2 YSYEKL. The CDR3 here is CASSLGPLEGYTF. The DNA for the CDR3 is TGCGCCAGCAGCCTGGGACCCCTGGAAGGCTACACCTTC.

Comment on this clonotype: One end of the junction fails to match germline, which may point to a read error. The rearrangement joins TRBV5-1 to TRBJ2-2; weak D call: TRBD1 (6 bases). The CDR3 contains 15 residues. The germline V gene encodes CDR1 SGHRS and CDR2 YFSETQ. Here the CDR3 reads CVSKSGTQNTGELFF. In nucleotides, the CDR3 is TGCGTCAGCAAATCCGGGACACAGAACACCGGGGAGCTGTTTTTT.

J is TRBJ2-5 and V is TRBV5-1; 7 bases align to TRBD1. The CDR3 contains 15 residues. Germline CDR1 SGHRS, CDR2 YFSETQ. V lost 3 bases, J lost 1 base, and 6 bases stayed unmatched. The CDR3 protein is CASSSTGTTQETQYF. DNA for the CDR3: TGCGCCAGCAGCTCGACAGGGACAACCCAAGAGACCCAGTACTTC.